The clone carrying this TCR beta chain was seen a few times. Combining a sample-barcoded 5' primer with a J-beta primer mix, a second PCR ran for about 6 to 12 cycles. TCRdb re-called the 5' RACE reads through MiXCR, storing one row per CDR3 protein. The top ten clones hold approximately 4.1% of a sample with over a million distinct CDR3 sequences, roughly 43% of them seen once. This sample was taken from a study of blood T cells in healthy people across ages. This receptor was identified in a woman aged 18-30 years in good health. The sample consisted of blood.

CDR3 sequence reads: CATSNRTGKAFF. CDR3 bases: TGTGCCACCAGCAACCGGACAGGGAAGGCTTTCTTT. The chain is built from TRBV15 and TRBJ1-1, with 8 positions matching TRBD1. CDR1 and CDR2 from the germline V gene are LNHNV and YYDKDF (reference sequence). The CDR3 consists of 12 residues. The V segment lost 4 bases and the J segment 11 bases; nucleotides outside the gene matches: 6. Drawing the rest from reference TRBV15 and TRBJ1-1, the complete variable domain is DAMVIQNPRYQVTQFGKPVTLSCSQTLNHNVMYWYQQKSSQAPKLLFHYYDKDFNNEADTPDNFQSRRPNTSFCFLDIRSPGLGDTAMYLCATSNRTGKAFFGQGTRLTVV.